Each of the 24 T cell receptor beta chains below was sequenced from the same sample in a study of post-analysis software for immune sequencing data. Study-wide findings and caveats: In patients, five or six TRBV segments were more frequent than in controls, with TRBV5-6, TRBV5-1 and TRBV20-1 among them.

Their antigens are not known. Carried by the TCR beta cDNA libraries were unique molecular identifiers. TCRdb independently ran MiXCR on the PCR reads; one entry per CDR3 protein. Among roughly 410,000 distinct CDR3 sequences, approximately 38% were seen once, and the ten largest hold roughly 13%. What was sequenced was blood. These receptors were collected from a girl aged 5-17 years with multiple sclerosis.

The rearrangement uses TRBV7-9 and TRBJ1-2; D gene unclear. This CDR3 region has 14 residues. Germline V gene lookup returns CDR1 SEHNR and CDR2 FQNEAQ (reference sequence). Trimming removed 5 bases at V and 2 bases at J, with 12 bases between. This CDR3 is CASSPPSANYGYTF. In DNA, the CDR3 is TGTGCCAGCAGCCCACCGTCAGCAAACTATGGCTACACCTTC.

This clonotype showed up just once. The chain has TRBV4-1 and TRBJ2-3; 13 nucleotides line up with TRBD2. The CDR3 is 17 residues long. Trimming cost V 7 bases and J 6 bases; bases outside gene matches: 13. Per germline, CDR1 MGHRA and CDR2 YSYEKL. The CDR3 protein is CASNDSGTSGERDTQYF. The CDR3 nucleotides read TGCGCCAGCAACGACTCCGGGACTAGCGGGGAGCGGGATACGCAGTATTTT.

The chain couples TRBV12-3 or TRBV12-4 to TRBJ1-2; D unclear. There are 13 residues in the CDR3. The ends were cut back, 1 base at V and 8 bases at J, with 11 bases in the middle. The CDR3 nucleotides are TGTGCCAGCAGTTTAGATGGGATCAGGGGCTACACCTTC. It specifies CASSLDGIRGYTF.

This sequence joins TRBV6-6 and TRBJ2-7; 11 bases are shared with TRBD1. Germline V lookup: CDR1 MNHNY, CDR2 SVGAGI (reference sequence). The V gene end was trimmed by 2 bases and the J gene end by 7 bases; junction bases not matched to a gene: 4. The CDR3 spans 14 residues. The CDR3 region has the DNA TGTGCCAGCAGTTACGGACAGGGGGCGGGTGAGCAGTACTTC. This translates into CASSYGQGAGEQYF.

This clonotype was counted many times. V usage is TRBV29-1 and J usage is TRBJ2-7; 7 positions match TRBD1. The CDR3 runs 12 residues. Germline V gene lookup returns CDR1 SQVTM and CDR2 ANQGSEA. V lost 4 bases, J lost 4 bases, and 4 bases stayed unmatched. The CDR3 DNA is TGCAGCGTTGGGGACAGCTCATACGAGCAGTACTTC. It codes for CSVGDSSYEQYF.

Many counts were recorded for this clonotype. V is TRBV10-3 and J is TRBJ2-5; 10 bases are shared with TRBD2. J gave up 0 bases and V 0 bases, and 1 base lay outside the gene matches. Germline V gives CDR1 ENHRY, CDR2 SYGVKD. The CDR3 has 16 residues. CDR3 in DNA: TGTGCCATCAGTGAGTCACTAGCGGGAAACCAAGAGACCCAGTACTTC. Amino acids: CAISESLAGNQETQYF.

The genes are TRBV9 and TRBJ2-7; D might be TRBD1 or TRBD2, each matching 5 bases. The CDR3 extends over 15 amino acids. Germline CDR1 is SGDLS and CDR2 is YYNGEE. V lost 0 bases and J lost 0, with 10 bases in between. CDR3 region: CASSVEWGSSYEQYF. The CDR3 coding sequence is TGTGCCAGCAGCGTAGAGTGGGGGAGCTCCTACGAGCAGTACTTC.

This clonotype showed up just a few times. This rearrangement joins TRBV7-2 to TRBJ2-5, with D tentatively TRBD1 or TRBD2 (5 bases each). The length of the CDR3 is 15 residues. Trimming removed 3 bases from V and 1 base from J, with 12 bases in between. CDR1 is SGHTA and CDR2 is FQGNSA in the germline V gene. The CDR3: CASSLGWGPQETQYF. The CDR3 DNA follows: TGTGCCAGCAGCTTGGGTTGGGGACCCCAAGAGACCCAGTACTTC.

A few counts support this clonotype. J is TRBJ2-1 and V is TRBV7-2; TRBD1 aligns across 10 bases. Trimming cost V 4 bases and J 2 bases; bases outside gene matches: 2. Germline V lookup: CDR1 SGHTA, CDR2 FQGNSA. The CDR3 extends over 15 amino acids. For the CDR3, the DNA is TGTGCCAGCAGCTACGACAGGGGGCCCTACAATGAGCAGTTCTTC. This gives the protein CASSYDRGPYNEQFF.

In this sample, this clonotype turned up once. It may be a read error: a sequence one base away is much more abundant. The chain carries TRBV9 and TRBJ2-7; D unclear. Trimming shortened V by 5 bases and J by 0 bases, and 9 bases separated the two germline ends. CDR3 length equals 13 residues. CDR1 and CDR2 from the germline V gene are SGDLS and YYNGEE. The CDR3 nucleotides read TGTGCCAGCAGGGATCATAACTCCTACGAGCAGTACTTC. Protein sequence: CASRDHNSYEQYF.

A few counts support this clonotype. The gene calls are TRBV7-9 and TRBJ1-2, with D tentatively TRBD1 (6 bases). V was cut by 3 bases and J by 4 bases, with 12 bases left in between. Per germline, CDR1 SEHNR and CDR2 FQNEAQ (reference sequence). This CDR3 region has 14 residues. Written as DNA, the CDR3 is TGTGCCAGCAGCTTTGACCGGACAGCCTATGGCTACACCTTC. Translating gives CASSFDRTAYGYTF.

The chain is built from TRBV5-1 and TRBJ1-5; 10 bases match TRBD1. The CDR3 sequence is 14 residues long. V trimming: 4 bases; J trimming: 6 bases; junction bases outside the gene matches: 4. The germline V gene has CDR1 SGHRS and CDR2 YFSETQ. The CDR3 loop reads CASSPRQGAQPQHF. The CDR3 DNA is TGCGCCAGCAGCCCAAGACAGGGGGCTCAGCCCCAGCATTTT.

This chain uses TRBV19 with TRBJ1-5, with D maybe TRBD1 (6 bases). V lost 8 bases, J lost 5 bases, and 13 bases lay in between. The CDR3 consists of 13 residues. Germline CDR1 reads LNHDA; CDR2 reads SQIVND (reference sequence). CDR3 region: CASHQGRDQPQHF. The CDR3 nucleotides read TGTGCCAGTCATCAGGGGAGGGATCAGCCCCAGCATTTT.

This clonotype was counted between two and nine times. The V call is TRBV10-3, the J call TRBJ2-7; TRBD1 agrees at 9 bases. CDR1 is ENHRY and CDR2 is SYGVKD in the germline V gene. With 4 bases clipped from V and 3 bases from J, the junction kept 1 base outside the gene matches. This CDR3 is 13 amino acids long. The CDR3 here is CAISGGQGYEQYF. The DNA for the CDR3 is TGTGCCATCAGTGGGGGACAGGGCTACGAGCAGTACTTC.

This chain links TRBV12-3 or TRBV12-4 with TRBJ1-2; D call uncertain. The length of the CDR3 is 13 residues. Trimming pared 10 bases from V and 2 bases from J, leaving 14 bases between. The DNA of the CDR3 is TGTGCCACCAGGTCCAGCCCCAACTATGGCTACACCTTC. Its translation is CATRSSPNYGYTF.

V usage is TRBV2 and J usage is TRBJ2-5, with 14 bases that match TRBD2. Losses at the gene ends were 7 bases for V and 5 bases for J; bases not matched to a gene: 6. CDR1 and CDR2 (germline): SNHLY, FYNNEI. The CDR3 has 15 amino acids. CDR3: CASNRLAGGRETQYF. The DNA of the CDR3 is TGTGCCAGCAACCGACTAGCGGGGGGGCGGGAGACCCAGTACTTC.

This clonotype was seen repeatedly, ten times or more. The J gene is TRBJ2-7, the V gene TRBV5-1; no firm D call. V shed 0 bases and J shed 2 bases, with 3 bases lying between them. The germline V gene encodes CDR1 SGHRS and CDR2 YFSETQ. This CDR3 is 12 amino acids long. The CDR3 sequence: CASSLDTYEQYF. The CDR3 DNA follows: TGCGCCAGCAGCTTGGATACCTACGAGCAGTACTTC. Variable domain in full (rest from reference TRBV5-1 and TRBJ2-7): KAGVTQTPRYLIKTRGQQVTLSCSPISGHRSVSWYQQTPGQGLQFLFEYFSETQRNKGNFPGRFSGRQFSNSRSEMNVSTLELGDSALYLCASSLDTYEQYFGPGTRLTVT.

J is TRBJ2-1 and V is TRBV12-3 or TRBV12-4; D tentatively reads TRBD1 or TRBD2 (5 bases each). The end of the DNA aligns better with TRBJ2-7, so the J call may be wrong. The CDR3 runs to 14 residues. The CDR3 DNA sequence: TGTGCCAGCAGTCCTACTAGGGGCTACAATGAGCAGTACTTC. It translates to CASSPTRGYNEQYF.

This clonotype was recorded once. The chain recombines TRBV2 with TRBJ1-2, with 7 bases matching TRBD1. The CDR3 is 16 residues long. Germline CDR1 is SNHLY and CDR2 is FYNNEI. V trimming: 3 bases; J trimming: 4 bases; junction bases outside the gene matches: 11. CDR3 region: CASSDGARQGAYGYTF. DNA of the CDR3: TGTGCCAGCAGTGATGGTGCAAGACAGGGAGCCTATGGCTACACCTTC.

The chain links TRBV12-3 or TRBV12-4 to TRBJ1-4; tentatively, D is TRBD1 (5 bases). This CDR3 has 14 amino acids. V was shortened by 3 bases and J by 8 bases, with 13 bases between the two germline ends. CDR3 protein: CASSFGSAGEKLFF. The CDR3 nucleotides read TGTGCCAGCAGTTTTGGCTCGGCAGGGGAAAAACTGTTTTTT.

The CDR3 reads CASSPPGLNSNQPQHF. CDR3 bases: TGTGCCAGCAGTCCTCCGGGACTCAATAGCAATCAGCCCCAGCATTTT. The chain is built from TRBV12-3 or TRBV12-4 and TRBJ1-5; a possible D gene is TRBD1 (5 bases). The CDR3 has 16 amino acids. V gave up 5 bases and J gave up 0 bases, with 14 bases separating them.

With respect to this clonotype: The junction departs from the called germline gene at one end, perhaps through a read error. The J gene is TRBJ2-7, the V gene TRBV12-3 or TRBV12-4, with TRBD2 as a possible D gene (6 bases). CDR3 length equals 13 residues. The DNA of the CDR3 is TGTGCCAGCAGTCTAGCGTTTCCCTACGAGCAGTACTTC. Its translation: CASSLAFPYEQYF.

The chain links TRBV7-2 to TRBJ2-1, with D hard to call. Trimming removed 5 bases from V and 1 base from J, with 6 bases in between. The CDR3 has 13 amino acids. Germline V gene sequence: CDR1 SGHTA, CDR2 FQGNSA. The CDR3 loop reads CASSPVSYNEQFF. CDR3 DNA: TGTGCCAGCAGCCCCGTATCCTACAATGAGCAGTTCTTC.

The genes are TRBV20-1 and TRBJ2-5; D is undetermined. This CDR3 region has 13 residues. Per germline, CDR1 DFQATT and CDR2 SNEGSKA (reference sequence). The V end was cut by 6 bases, the J end by 0 bases, with 11 bases between. This CDR3 reads CSASQAYQETQYF. The CDR3 DNA is TGCAGTGCGAGCCAAGCTTACCAAGAGACCCAGTACTTC.